A single sample is the source of the 13 T cell receptor beta chains below, sequenced in a study of pediatric ulcerative colitis. During colonoscopy, one to two rectal pinch biopsies were collected. The data were produced by immunoSEQ multiplex PCR, yet TCRdb's version contains in-frame clones alone and is incomplete. The sample carries approximately 40,000 clones, 60% to 75% recorded once. The material sequenced was gut tissue. Every receptor here comes from a boy aged 10-17 years with severe ulcerative colitis.

The chain is built from TRBV27 and TRBJ2-7, with D possibly TRBD1 on 5 matching bases. Deletions cut 2 bases from V and 5 bases from J, with 10 bases between. The CDR3 contains 13 residues. Germline assignment: CDR1 MNHEY and CDR2 SMNVEV (reference sequence). The CDR3 here is CASSLRPGNEQYF. CDR3 in DNA: TGTGCCAGCAGTTTACGACCAGGGAACGAGCAGTACTTC.

This clone was counted once. The genes are TRBV6-5 and TRBJ2-7; 13 bases are a match to TRBD2. The length of the CDR3 is 15 residues. Per germline, CDR1 MNHEY and CDR2 SVGAGI. V gave up 5 bases and J gave up 2 bases; unmatched junction bases: 3. DNA for the CDR3: TGTGCCAGCAGTAGACTAGCGGGAGGTACCTACGAGCAGTACTTC. Translating it yields CASSRLAGGTYEQYF.

The V call is TRBV6-5, the J call TRBJ2-5; D remains ambiguous. The CDR3 contains 16 residues. From germline, CDR1 is MNHEY and CDR2 SVGAGI. V lost 4 bases, J lost 2 bases, and 17 bases lay in between. CDR3 region: CASSSLLRSYQETQYF. The CDR3 DNA follows: TGTGCCAGCAGTTCCCTCCTTCGGAGTTATCAAGAGACCCAGTACTTC.

The V and J genes are TRBV6-5 and TRBJ1-1, with a weak D call TRBD1 (6 bases). Trimming cost V 3 bases and J 0 bases, with 14 bases left between them. CDR3 size: 16 residues. Germline assignment: CDR1 MNHEY and CDR2 SVGAGI. The CDR3 region has the DNA TGTGCCAGCAGTTATGGGGGCACAGGGCTGAACACTGAAGCTTTCTTT. Amino acid sequence: CASSYGGTGLNTEAFF.

The V call is TRBV28, the J call TRBJ1-3; 7 positions match TRBD1. Germline V gives CDR1 MDHEN, CDR2 SYDVKM. Losses at the gene ends were 5 bases for V and 0 bases for J; bases not matched to a gene: 4. The CDR3 has 15 residues. DNA of the CDR3: TGTGCCAGCAGTCGGGACAGCTCCTCTGGAAACACCATATATTTT. Translated, it gives CASSRDSSSGNTIYF. Based on the CDR3 plus reference TRBV28 and TRBJ1-3, the full variable domain is DVKVTQSSRYLVKRTGEKVFLECVQDMDHENMFWYRQDPGLGLRLIYFSYDVKMKEKGDIPEGYSVSREKKERFSLILESASTNQTSMYLCASSRDSSSGNTIYFGEGSWLTVV.

This chain links TRBV7-9 with TRBJ2-4, with D unclear. The CDR3 spans 16 residues. V was trimmed by 3 bases and J by 1 base, leaving 13 bases between them. Germline V gene data show CDR1 as SEHNR and CDR2 as FQNEAQ (reference sequence). The CDR3 reads CASSFDSDRAKNIQYF. DNA for the CDR3: TGTGCCAGCAGCTTTGACTCAGATCGGGCCAAAAACATTCAGTACTTC.

This clone was counted a few times. The chain carries TRBV5-1 and TRBJ2-7; TRBD1 matches at 9 bases. With V trimmed by 4 bases and J by 7 bases, 12 bases remained unmatched. The CDR3 loop spans 15 amino acids. Germline lookup yields CDR1 SGHRS and CDR2 YFSETQ. CDR3 region: CASSPTGQGNREQYF. The CDR3 nucleotides read TGCGCCAGCAGCCCGACGGGACAGGGTAATCGGGAGCAGTACTTC.

This chain uses TRBV7-8 with TRBJ2-3; 7 bases line up with TRBD1. Trimming removed 2 bases from V and 5 bases from J; junction bases left unmatched: 1. Germline CDR1 is SGHVS and CDR2 is FQNEAQ. The CDR3 covers 13 residues. The CDR3: CASSLRGRDTQYF. The DNA for the CDR3 is TGTGCCAGCAGCTTAAGGGGGCGAGATACGCAGTATTTT.

This chain uses TRBV7-2 with TRBJ2-3; 7 bases are shared with TRBD2. CDR3 length: 14 residues. The trim removed 5 bases at V and 3 bases at J, leaving 5 bases unmatched. Germline V gives CDR1 SGHTA, CDR2 FQGNSA. CDR3 coding DNA: TGTGCCAGCAGCCCACGGGACTATACAGATACGCAGTATTTT. This encodes CASSPRDYTDTQYF.

The rearrangement joins TRBV7-9 to TRBJ2-2, with D perhaps matching TRBD1 (6 bases). CDR1 is SEHNR, CDR2 FQNEAQ, per germline (reference sequence). Trimming took 5 bases from V and 7 from J, leaving 14 bases between them. This CDR3 is built from 14 residues. The chain's CDR3 is CASSHRVGDGELFF. The CDR3 nucleotides read TGTGCCAGCAGCCACAGGGTTGGGGACGGGGAGCTGTTTTTT. Variable domain in full (rest from reference TRBV7-9 and TRBJ2-2): DTGVSQNPRHKITKRGQNVTFRCDPISEHNRLYWYRQTLGQGPEFLTYFQNEAQLEKSRLLSDRFSAERPKGSFSTLEIQRTEQGDSAMYLCASSHRVGDGELFFGEGSRLTVL.

Written as DNA, the CDR3 is TGTGCCAGCAGCCGCCACCGCGGGGGGATGAACACTGAAGCTTTCTTT. It specifies CASSRHRGGMNTEAFF. V usage is TRBV11-2 and J usage is TRBJ1-1, with D possibly matching TRBD1 (5 bases). V was clipped by 5 bases and J by 0 bases, with 16 bases between them. Germline-derived CDR1 and CDR2 are SGHAT and FQNNGV. The CDR3 is made up of 16 amino acids.

V gene TRBV28 combines with J gene TRBJ2-7; 7 nucleotides line up with TRBD1. The CDR3 runs 13 residues. Germline trimming cut 2 bases from V and 3 bases from J; bases unmatched to any gene: 1. Germline assignment: CDR1 MDHEN and CDR2 SYDVKM. CDR3 in amino acids: CASSLDRVYEQYF. Here the CDR3 DNA reads TGTGCCAGCAGTTTAGACAGGGTCTACGAGCAGTACTTC. The entire variable domain, with the rest obtained from reference TRBV28 and TRBJ2-7, is as follows: DVKVTQSSRYLVKRTGEKVFLECVQDMDHENMFWYRQDPGLGLRLIYFSYDVKMKEKGDIPEGYSVSREKKERFSLILESASTNQTSMYLCASSLDRVYEQYFGPGTRLTVT.

The count of this clone is one. The chain links TRBV11-1 to TRBJ2-5; the D gene is possibly TRBD2 (6 bases). The CDR3 is 16 amino acids. V lost 5 bases and J 5 bases, leaving 21 bases between the germline ends. Germline CDR1 SGHAT, CDR2 FQDESV (reference sequence). As DNA, the CDR3 is TGTGCCAGCAGCCTAGGACGGGGAGGCGTTGGTGAGACCCAGTACTTC. Amino acid sequence: CASSLGRGGVGETQYF.